A selection of T cell receptor beta chains follows, all from one sample in a study of beta chain features in type 1 diabetes. Libraries were prepared by immunoSEQ multiplex PCR; TCRdb keeps only in-frame clonotypes and omits some of them. The table records some 150,000 clones, 11% of them present only once. Material for sequencing was central memory CD4+ T cells from blood. These receptors came from a young man in good health. CDR3s include the opening cysteine and the closing phenylalanine or tryptophan. A D gene is named only where the DNA matches it firmly. Size is stated for part of the rows, as once, few or many counts, or as a class when the clone is expanded.

D: NA; J: TRBJ1-3; V: TRBV7-9; size: few; CDR3: CASSPPEGNTIYF; DNA: TGTGCCAGCAGCCCTCCTGAGGGGAACACCATATATTTT
D: NA; J: TRBJ2-5; V: TRBV28; size: once; CDR3: CASSLWRGQETQYF; DNA: TGTGCCAGCAGTTTATGGAGGGGACAAGAGACCCAGTACTTC
D: NA; J: TRBJ2-2; V: TRBV5-6; size: few; CDR3: CASSYGRNTGELFF; DNA: TGTGCCAGCAGCTACGGACGGAACACCGGGGAGCTGTTTTTT
D: NA; J: TRBJ2-3; V: TRBV9; size: NA; CDR3: CASSEWVEDTQYF; DNA: TGTGCCAGCAGCGAGTGGGTGGAAGATACGCAGTATTTT
D: TRBD1; J: TRBJ2-5; V: TRBV9; size: NA; CDR3: CASSDGTVETQYF; DNA: TGTGCCAGCAGCGACGGGACAGTCGAGACCCAGTACTTC
D: TRBD1; J: TRBJ2-1; V: TRBV7-2; size: many; CDR3: CASSLALGTAYNEQFF; DNA: TGTGCCAGCAGCTTAGCGCTAGGGACAGCATACAATGAGCAGTTCTTC
D: NA; J: TRBJ2-7; V: TRBV13; size: few; CDR3: CASSIGSEQYF; DNA: TGTGCCAGCAGCATAGGGAGCGAGCAGTACTTC
D: NA; J: TRBJ2-1; V: TRBV2; size: NA; CDR3: CASSEDRVKVNEQFF; DNA: TGTGCCAGCAGTGAAGACAGGGTTAAGGTCAATGAGCAGTTCTTC
D: NA; J: TRBJ2-1; V: TRBV7-9; size: NA; CDR3: CASSIVQRLYNEQFF; DNA: TGTGCCAGCAGCATTGTCCAACGGTTGTACAATGAGCAGTTCTTC
D: NA; J: TRBJ1-2; V: TRBV29-1; size: few; CDR3: CSVDGGRSYGYTF; DNA: TGCAGCGTTGATGGTGGCAGGAGCTATGGCTACACCTTC
D: NA; J: TRBJ2-7; V: TRBV7-9; size: NA; CDR3: CASSLADSYEQYF; DNA: TGTGCCAGCAGCCTGGCTGACTCCTACGAGCAGTACTTC
D: TRBD1; J: TRBJ2-7; V: TRBV28; size: many; CDR3: CASSLDPKDRALDEQYF; DNA: TGTGCCAGCAGTTTAGATCCTAAGGACAGGGCCCTCGACGAGCAGTACTTC
D: NA; J: TRBJ2-5; V: TRBV7-2; size: many; CDR3: CASSLVEGRETQYF; DNA: TGTGCCAGCAGCTTAGTCGAGGGGAGGGAGACCCAGTACTTC
D: NA; J: TRBJ2-7; V: TRBV4-3; size: few; CDR3: CASSQEFGGLLYEQYF; DNA: TGCGCCAGCAGCCAAGAGTTCGGGGGACTTCTCTACGAGCAGTACTTC
D: TRBD1; J: TRBJ2-7; V: TRBV7-2; size: few; CDR3: CASSSGGANSYEQYF; DNA: TGTGCCAGCAGCTCAGGGGGAGCGAACTCCTACGAGCAGTACTTC
D: NA; J: TRBJ2-7; V: TRBV7-2; size: NA; CDR3: CASSFAGAPNEQYF; DNA: TGTGCCAGCAGCTTCGCCGGGGCTCCGAACGAGCAGTACTTC
D: TRBD1; J: TRBJ1-1; V: TRBV27; size: NA; CDR3: CASSFDRAGTEAFF; DNA: TGTGCCAGCAGTTTCGACAGGGCCGGCACTGAAGCTTTCTTT
D: TRBD1; J: TRBJ2-7; V: TRBV5-6; size: few; CDR3: CASSFNTGTGRNEQYF; DNA: TGTGCCAGCAGCTTCAATACCGGGACAGGGAGAAACGAGCAGTACTTC
D: TRBD1; J: TRBJ2-5; V: TRBV7-2; size: NA; CDR3: CASSWVQGKETQYF; DNA: TGTGCCAGCAGCTGGGTACAGGGGAAAGAGACCCAGTACTTC
D: NA; J: TRBJ2-7; V: TRBV30; size: few; CDR3: CAWSVPGYAEQYF; DNA: TGTGCCTGGAGTGTACCAGGGTATGCCGAGCAGTACTTC
D: TRBD1; J: TRBJ1-1; V: TRBV7-9; size: NA; CDR3: CASSLDRGQTDFSNTEAFF; DNA: TGTGCCAGCAGCTTAGACAGGGGGCAGACGGATTTTTCGAACACTGAAGCTTTCTTT
D: NA; J: TRBJ2-7; V: TRBV7-2; size: NA; CDR3: CASSLGSGGPTEQYF; DNA: TGTGCCAGCAGCTTGGGGTCGGGCGGGCCCACGGAGCAGTACTTC
D: NA; J: TRBJ1-2; V: TRBV9; size: few; CDR3: CASSPFQGKGYTF; DNA: TGTGCCAGCAGTCCCTTTCAGGGGAAAGGCTACACCTTC
D: NA; J: TRBJ1-2; V: TRBV30; size: few; CDR3: CAWSQSPGHRSNYGYTF; DNA: TGTGCCTGGAGTCAATCCCCGGGACACCGAAGTAACTATGGCTACACCTTC
D: NA; J: TRBJ2-3; V: TRBV29-1; size: few; CDR3: CSVEDRFSRGPDTQYF; DNA: TGCAGCGTTGAAGATCGATTCAGCAGGGGTCCAGATACGCAGTATTTT
D: NA; J: TRBJ1-1; V: TRBV2; size: few; CDR3: CASQGDTEAFF; DNA: TGTGCCAGCCAGGGCGACACTGAAGCTTTCTTT
D: NA; J: TRBJ2-4; V: TRBV7-9; size: NA; CDR3: CASSLQNIQYF; DNA: TGTGCCAGCAGCTTACAAAACATTCAGTACTTC
D: NA; J: TRBJ2-1; V: TRBV10-3; size: NA; CDR3: CAISEGNGRNYNEQFF; DNA: TGTGCCATCAGTGAGGGGAACGGTAGAAACTACAATGAGCAGTTCTTC
D: TRBD1; J: TRBJ2-4; V: TRBV7-3; size: NA; CDR3: CASSFRRDSSIQYF; DNA: TGTGCCAGCAGCTTTCGAAGGGACAGTAGCATTCAGTACTTC
D: TRBD2; J: TRBJ2-1; V: TRBV29-1; size: NA; CDR3: CSVHPNPPRTSENNEQFF; DNA: TGCAGCGTTCACCCTAATCCACCGCGGACTAGCGAAAACAATGAGCAGTTCTTC
D: TRBD2; J: TRBJ2-5; V: TRBV12-5; size: NA; CDR3: CASGLGLAEYF; DNA: TGTGCTAGTGGTTTGGGGCTAGCGGAGTACTTC
D: TRBD2; J: TRBJ2-7; V: TRBV7-2; size: NA; CDR3: CASSLDSGGYEQYF; DNA: TGTGCCAGCAGCTTAGATAGCGGGGGCTACGAGCAGTACTTC
D: NA; J: TRBJ2-4; V: TRBV6-1; size: few; CDR3: CASSEAINIQYF; DNA: TGTGCCAGCAGTGAAGCGATCAACATTCAGTACTTC
D: NA; J: TRBJ2-2; V: TRBV7-7; size: NA; CDR3: CASSLAVRNTGELFF; DNA: TGTGCTAGCAGCTTAGCAGTCAGAAACACCGGGGAGCTGTTTTTT
D: NA; J: TRBJ2-3; V: TRBV30; size: NA; CDR3: CAWNGAIRTDTQYF; DNA: TGTGCCTGGAATGGGGCTATCCGCACAGATACGCAGTATTTT
D: NA; J: TRBJ2-7; V: TRBV13; size: few; CDR3: CASSPRWGYEQYF; DNA: TGTGCCAGCAGCCCCAGATGGGGGTACGAGCAGTACTTC
D: NA; J: TRBJ1-2; V: TRBV29-1; size: NA; CDR3: CSVAKGLNYGYTF; DNA: TGCAGCGTTGCAAAAGGTCTCAACTATGGCTACACCTTC
D: NA; J: TRBJ2-5; V: TRBV14; size: NA; CDR3: CASSQGQQGEETQYF; DNA: TGTGCCAGCAGCCAAGGGCAACAGGGCGAGGAGACCCAGTACTTC
D: NA; J: TRBJ2-5; V: TRBV7-2; size: NA; CDR3: CASSLAHRGETQYF; DNA: TGTGCCAGCAGCTTAGCGCATAGGGGGGAGACCCAGTACTTC
D: NA; J: TRBJ1-1; V: TRBV5-4; size: NA; CDR3: CASSQDAGAANTEAFF; DNA: TGTGCCAGCAGCCAAGATGCGGGGGCAGCGAACACTGAAGCTTTCTTT
D: NA; J: TRBJ2-3; V: TRBV7-2; size: few; CDR3: CASTPRGPVSTDTQYF; DNA: TGTGCCAGCACCCCTCGAGGTCCTGTTAGCACAGATACGCAGTATTTT
D: NA; J: TRBJ1-1; V: TRBV29-1; size: few; CDR3: CSVPGPRNTEAFF; DNA: TGCAGCGTGCCCGGACCGAGGAACACTGAAGCTTTCTTT
D: TRBD2; J: TRBJ2-1; V: TRBV4-2; size: few; CDR3: CASSHVNRGTGLAGVYNEQFF; DNA: TGTGCCAGCAGCCATGTAAACAGGGGGACGGGACTAGCGGGAGTGTACAATGAGCAGTTCTTC
D: NA; J: TRBJ2-3; V: TRBV7-9; size: few; CDR3: CASSSNLRGEITDTQYF; DNA: TGTGCCAGCAGCTCAAACCTCCGGGGAGAGATCACAGATACGCAGTATTTT